Included here is one T cell receptor (beta chain) sequence, with context. Its antigen is not known. V was clipped by 5 bases and J by 2 bases, with 15 bases between them. The CDR3 has 15 residues. Germline CDR1 reads SGHDN; CDR2 reads FVKESK. With 60 Vbeta and 13 Jbeta primers, the PCR was carried out. Produced via immunoSEQ multiplex PCR; TCRdb's table is partial and in-frame only. The data show roughly 190,000 clones, around 78% seen once. These data come from a study of cytomegalovirus exposure and HLA in healthy donors. Findings of the study overall: In a later analysis, an Asian-associated ancestry cluster reportedly showed fewer N-insertions than the roughly 730-donor mean.

This receptor was identified in a woman under 40 in good health and CMV-seropositive. The material sequenced was PBMCs. The gene calls are TRBV14 and TRBJ1-1; TRBD1 might be the D (5 bases). This chain's CDR3 is CASSALGQPNTEAFF. In DNA, the CDR3 is TGTGCCAGCAGCGCGCTAGGACAACCAAACACTGAAGCTTTCTTT.